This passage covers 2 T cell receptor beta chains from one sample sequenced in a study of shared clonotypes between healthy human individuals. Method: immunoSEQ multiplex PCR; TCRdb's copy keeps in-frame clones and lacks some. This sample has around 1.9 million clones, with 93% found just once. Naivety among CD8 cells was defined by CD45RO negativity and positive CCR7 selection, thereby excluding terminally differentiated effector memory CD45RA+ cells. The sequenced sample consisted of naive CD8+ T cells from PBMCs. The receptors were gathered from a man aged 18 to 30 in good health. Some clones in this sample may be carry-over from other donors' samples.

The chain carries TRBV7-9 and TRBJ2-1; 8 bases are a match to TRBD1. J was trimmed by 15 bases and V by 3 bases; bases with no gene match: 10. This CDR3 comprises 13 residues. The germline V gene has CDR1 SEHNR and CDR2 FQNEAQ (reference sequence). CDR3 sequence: CASSFGHRQGWFF. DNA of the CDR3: TGTGCCAGCAGCTTTGGCCACCGACAGGGGTGGTTCTTC.

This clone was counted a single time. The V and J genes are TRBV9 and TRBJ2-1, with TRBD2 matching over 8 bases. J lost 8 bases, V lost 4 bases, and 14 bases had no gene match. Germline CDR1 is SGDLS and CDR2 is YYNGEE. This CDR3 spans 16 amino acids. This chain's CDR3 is CASSSSGSPFRDEQFF. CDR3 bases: TGTGCCAGCAGCTCCAGCGGGAGCCCGTTCCGGGATGAGCAGTTCTTC. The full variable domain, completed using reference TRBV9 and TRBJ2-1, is DSGVTQTPKHLITATGQRVTLRCSPRSGDLSVYWYQQSLDQGLQFLIQYYNGEERAKGNILERFSAQQFPDLHSELNLSSLELGDSALYFCASSSSGSPFRDEQFFGPGTRLTVL.